One and the same sample provided the 15 T cell receptor beta chains below, sequenced in a study of T cells in Graves' hyperthyroidism and ophthalmopathy. The source material, RNA transcripts, was used to amplify TCR beta CDR3 regions. HTBI primers were employed in a first-round RT-PCR of the TCR CDR3. TCRdb reanalysed the multiplex PCR reads using MiXCR and keeps one entry per CDR3 protein. The sample shows 300,000 to 350,000 distinct CDR3 sequences, about 20% of them seen only once. Sample: blood. These receptors were obtained from a woman aged 50 to 60 with Graves' hyperthyroidism.

The rearrangement links TRBV29-1 to TRBJ2-1; tentative D call: TRBD1 (5 bases). The CDR3 runs 13 residues. Trimming removed 5 bases from V and 8 bases from J, with 16 bases in between. CDR1 is SQVTM, CDR2 ANQGSEA, per germline. For the CDR3, the DNA is TGCAGCGTTACCCAGGACATGTTCGATGAGCAGTTCTTC. Protein: CSVTQDMFDEQFF.

This clonotype showed up just a few times. This rearrangement joins TRBV12-5 to TRBJ1-5; D gene ambiguous. The CDR3 is 13 amino acids. From germline, CDR1 is LGHNT and CDR2 FRNRAP. Between the trimmed V and J ends, which lost 8 bases and 3 bases, there was a span of 11 bases. CDR3 region: CASNDGNNQPQHF. CDR3 DNA sequence: TGTGCTAGTAACGACGGGAACAATCAGCCCCAGCATTTT. Supplemented by reference TRBV12-5 and TRBJ1-5, the full variable domain reads DARVTQTPRHKVTEMGQEVTMRCQPILGHNTVFWYRQTMMQGLELLAYFRNRAPLDDSGMPKDRFSAEMPDATLATLKIQPSEPRDSAVYFCASNDGNNQPQHFGDGTRLSIL.

This clonotype showed up just a few times. The chain links TRBV20-1 to TRBJ2-6, with D perhaps matching TRBD1 (6 bases). V shed 5 bases and J shed 1 base, with 12 bases lying between them. The length of the CDR3 is 15 residues. Germline values: CDR1 DFQATT, CDR2 SNEGSKA (reference sequence). CDR3 DNA: TGCAGTGCTCGTCCAACAGGGTCTGGGGCCAACGTCCTGACTTTC. Translating gives CSARPTGSGANVLTF.

This clonotype was found once. The chain combines TRBV18 with TRBJ2-7; D might be TRBD2 (6 bases). The germline V gene encodes CDR1 KGHSH and CDR2 LQKENI. The ends were cut back, 3 bases at V and 7 bases at J, with 22 bases in the middle. The CDR3 totals 16 residues. The CDR3 loop reads CASSPDGAMPRGEQYF. CDR3 DNA sequence: TGTGCCAGCTCACCTGACGGGGCAATGCCTCGGGGGGAGCAGTACTTC.

Turning to this clonotype: One junction end disagrees with the germline gene, perhaps due to a read error. CDR3 region: CSANSPGHKNTEASF. Written as DNA, the CDR3 is TGCAGTGCAAATTCTCCGGGACACAAGAACACTGAAGCTTCCTTT. The rearrangement links TRBV20-1 to TRBJ1-1; the D gene is possibly TRBD1 (6 bases). CDR3 size: 15 residues. Germline-derived CDR1 and CDR2 are DFQATT and SNEGSKA (reference sequence).

A few counts support this clonotype. An end of the junction differs from the germline gene, which may be a read error. V is TRBV6-1 and J is TRBJ2-2, with D possibly matching TRBD2 (5 bases). This CDR3 is built from 11 residues. Per the germline V gene, CDR1 is MNHNS and CDR2 is SASEGT. Here the CDR3 DNA reads TGTGCCAGCAGTGACACCGGGGAGCCGTTTTTT. Its protein is CASSDTGEPFF.

Ten or more counts support this clonotype. The rearrangement joins TRBV20-1 to TRBJ2-3; D gene ambiguous. Trimming removed 0 bases from V and 6 bases from J, with 13 bases in between. This CDR3 is 14 amino acids long. Germline-derived CDR1 and CDR2 are DFQATT and SNEGSKA (reference sequence). The CDR3 DNA follows: TGCAGTGCTAGAGATGACTTCGGACGGGATACGCAGTATTTT. Its protein is CSARDDFGRDTQYF.

The chain couples TRBV9 to TRBJ2-1, with 8 bases lining up with TRBD2. This CDR3 is 15 amino acids long. CDR1 is SGDLS and CDR2 is YYNGEE in the germline V gene. J was trimmed by 2 bases and V by 4 bases; bases with no gene match: 5. The CDR3 loop is CASSWGLDPYNEQFF. CDR3 DNA sequence: TGTGCCAGCAGCTGGGGACTAGACCCCTACAATGAGCAGTTCTTC. The complete variable domain, with remaining parts taken from reference TRBV9 and TRBJ2-1, reads DSGVTQTPKHLITATGQRVTLRCSPRSGDLSVYWYQQSLDQGLQFLIQYYNGEERAKGNILERFSAQQFPDLHSELNLSSLELGDSALYFCASSWGLDPYNEQFFGPGTRLTVL.

This chain links TRBV13 with TRBJ2-4; weak D call: TRBD1 (6 bases). With 1 base removed from V and 0 bases from J, the gap between germline ends came to 22 bases. In germline, CDR1 is PRHDT, CDR2 FYEKMQ (reference sequence). This CDR3 comprises 20 residues. The CDR3 spells CASSLAQRTDFNLAKNIQYF. DNA of the CDR3: TGTGCCAGCAGCTTAGCCCAGCGGACAGACTTTAACTTAGCCAAAAACATTCAGTACTTC.

Notes on this clonotype: It may be a read error: a sequence one base away is much more abundant. The CDR3 nucleotides read TGTGCCAGCAGGGTTTGGTTAACTAAAGCTTTCTTT. It codes for CASRVWLTKAFF. J is TRBJ1-1 and V is TRBV6-1, with D uncertain. Germline V gene data show CDR1 as MNHNS and CDR2 as SASEGT. The CDR3 totals 12 residues. V dropped 6 bases and J dropped 9 bases, with 14 bases sitting between them.

V gene TRBV20-1 combines with J gene TRBJ2-7, with 8 bases matching TRBD2. The germline CDR1 and CDR2 sequences are DFQATT and SNEGSKA (reference sequence). The junction had 4 bases not matched to a gene; V was cut back by 0 bases and J by 3 bases. CDR3 length equals 14 residues. In DNA form, the CDR3 reads TGCAGTGCTAGAGACCCCCGGGGGGGCTACGAGCAGTACTTC. It encodes CSARDPRGGYEQYF.

This clonotype was counted a few times. The chain is built from TRBV5-1 and TRBJ1-3; D may be TRBD1 (5 bases). The CDR3 consists of 15 residues. Germline V gives CDR1 SGHRS, CDR2 YFSETQ. Trimming stripped 2 bases from V and 6 bases from J, with 15 bases between. CDR3 in DNA: TGCGCCAGCAGCTTTTTAGGGGCCCGCGCAAACACCATATATTTT. Encoded protein: CASSFLGARANTIYF.

This clonotype has more than one count but fewer than ten. The chain links TRBV5-1 to TRBJ2-1; TRBD1 aligns across 10 bases. From germline, CDR1 is SGHRS and CDR2 YFSETQ. V shed 1 base and J 4 bases; nucleotides not matched to a gene: 5. There are 16 residues in the CDR3. CDR3 in amino acids: CASSLSGQGVYNEQFF. The CDR3 nucleotides read TGCGCCAGCAGCTTGTCCGGACAGGGGGTTTACAATGAGCAGTTCTTC. The variable domain in full, completed from reference TRBV5-1 and TRBJ2-1, reads KAGVTQTPRYLIKTRGQQVTLSCSPISGHRSVSWYQQTPGQGLQFLFEYFSETQRNKGNFPGRFSGRQFSNSRSEMNVSTLELGDSALYLCASSLSGQGVYNEQFFGPGTRLTVL.

A note on this clonotype: The germline gene is not matched at one end of the junction; a read error may be the cause. V is TRBV28 and J is TRBJ2-1; 8 bases line up with TRBD2. The V gene's germline CDR1 is MDHEN and CDR2 SYDVKM. This CDR3 has 15 residues. In DNA, the CDR3 is TGTGCCAGCAGTTTTGTAGCGGGAATCTGCAATGGGCAGTTCTTC. Its translation is CASSFVAGICNGQFF.

J is TRBJ2-2 and V is TRBV19; D may be TRBD1 (5 bases). Trimming took off 4 bases at V and 7 bases at J, with 10 bases between the two ends. The CDR3 length is 13 residues. Germline lookup yields CDR1 LNHDA and CDR2 SQIVND (reference sequence). For the CDR3, the DNA is TGTGCCAGTAGTAACGGACATGGCGGGGAGCTGTTTTTT. It specifies CASSNGHGGELFF.